This passage covers 8 T cell receptor beta chains from one sample sequenced in a study of early T cells in non-severe SARS-CoV-2 infection. One entry per CDR3 protein results from TCRdb running MiXCR on the 5' RACE reads. The profile shows under 95,000 distinct CDR3 sequences, 14% to 15% of them singletons. The material sequenced was whole blood. These receptors were collected from an adult who was a healthcare worker with PCR-confirmed SARS-CoV-2 infection or an uninfected control (not recorded which).

In its sample, this clonotype was seen many times. The V gene is TRBV11-1, the J gene TRBJ2-3; 7 bases are a match to TRBD1. Germline assignment: CDR1 SGHAT and CDR2 FQDESV (reference sequence). After removal of 2 bases from V and 4 bases from J, the junction contained 3 bases not matched to a gene. This CDR3 comprises 14 residues. For the CDR3, the DNA is TGTGCCAGCAGCTTAAGGGGGCCCGCAGATACGCAGTATTTT. This codes for CASSLRGPADTQYF.

There are a few counts of this clonotype. V gene TRBV5-1 combines with J gene TRBJ2-1; 10 nucleotides agree with TRBD2. The CDR3 length is 15 residues. The ends lost 0 bases at V and 6 bases at J; junction bases unmatched: 3. Per germline, CDR1 SGHRS and CDR2 YFSETQ. For the CDR3, the DNA is TGCGCCAGCAGCTTGGGAACTAGCGGGATCAATGAGCAGTTCTTC. It specifies CASSLGTSGINEQFF. Based on the CDR3 plus reference TRBV5-1 and TRBJ2-1, the full variable domain is KAGVTQTPRYLIKTRGQQVTLSCSPISGHRSVSWYQQTPGQGLQFLFEYFSETQRNKGNFPGRFSGRQFSNSRSEMNVSTLELGDSALYLCASSLGTSGINEQFFGPGTRLTVL.

This chain joins TRBV6-1 and TRBJ2-7, with D perhaps assigned TRBD1 or TRBD2 (6 bases each). Trimming cost V 2 bases and J 5 bases, with 13 bases left between them. Germline CDR1 is MNHNS and CDR2 is SASEGT. This CDR3 has 14 amino acids. The CDR3 bases are TGTGCCAGCAGTGAACAGGGGACTTGGGACGAGCAGTACTTC. Translating gives CASSEQGTWDEQYF.

The chain is built from TRBV6-5 and TRBJ2-7, with D possibly TRBD1 on 5 matching bases. With 4 bases removed from V and 5 bases from J, the gap between germline ends came to 15 bases. Germline V gives CDR1 MNHEY, CDR2 SVGAGI. CDR3 length: 14 residues. CDR3 nucleotides: TGTGCCAGCAGTTCTCCTATGACAGAGAACGAGCAGTACTTC. This codes for CASSSPMTENEQYF.

This clonotype was seen more than once but under ten times. This sequence joins TRBV28 and TRBJ1-5; D gene unclear. The CDR3 extends over 11 amino acids. From germline, CDR1 is MDHEN and CDR2 SYDVKM. V was clipped by 3 bases and J by 9 bases, with 6 bases between them. CDR3 coding DNA: TGTGCCAGCAGTTTGGCAGGGCCCCAGCATTTT. Protein sequence: CASSLAGPQHF.

CDR3 bases: TGCAGCGTAATACTACGGACCCCACCCCACTATGGCTACACCTTC. It yields the protein CSVILRTPPHYGYTF. The chain uses TRBV29-1 and TRBJ1-2; no firm D call. The CDR3 is 15 residues long. The V end lost 6 bases, the J end lost 3 bases, and 20 bases lay between the germline ends. Germline CDR1 is SQVTM and CDR2 is ANQGSEA. Supplemented by reference TRBV29-1 and TRBJ1-2, the full variable domain reads SAVISQKPSRDICQRGTSLTIQCQVDSQVTMMFWYRQQPGQSLTLIATANQGSEATYESGFVIDKFPISRPNLTFSTLTVSNMSPEDSSIYLCSVILRTPPHYGYTFGSGTRLTVV.

The chain links TRBV10-3 to TRBJ2-3; 14 bases fit TRBD2. With 7 bases clipped from V and 5 bases from J, the junction kept 8 bases outside the gene matches. The germline CDR1 and CDR2 sequences are ENHRY and SYGVKD. The CDR3 has 16 residues. CDR3 loop: CAITGTSGSGVDTQYF. In nucleotides, the CDR3 is TGTGCCATCACCGGGACTAGCGGGAGCGGGGTAGATACGCAGTATTTT.

Only a few counts were recorded for this clonotype. The chain has TRBV12-3 or TRBV12-4 and TRBJ2-5; 10 positions match TRBD2. V was pared by 9 bases and J by 4 bases, with 14 bases of the junction left unmatched. This CDR3 has 16 amino acids. In DNA form, the CDR3 reads TGTGCCAGTCGTAGTCGAGCGGGAGGGTCGGGAGAGACCCAGTACTTC. It is translated as CASRSRAGGSGETQYF.